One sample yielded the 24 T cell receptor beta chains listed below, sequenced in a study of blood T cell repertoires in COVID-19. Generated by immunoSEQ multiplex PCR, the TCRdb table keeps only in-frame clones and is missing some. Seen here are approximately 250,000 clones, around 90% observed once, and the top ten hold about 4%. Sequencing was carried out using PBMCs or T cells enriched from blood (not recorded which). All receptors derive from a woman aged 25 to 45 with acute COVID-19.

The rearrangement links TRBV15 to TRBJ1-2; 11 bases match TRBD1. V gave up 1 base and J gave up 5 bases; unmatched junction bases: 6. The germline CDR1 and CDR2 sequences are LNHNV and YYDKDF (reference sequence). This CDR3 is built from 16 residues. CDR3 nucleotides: TGTGCCACCAGCAGAGTTGGGACAGGGGGGAGATATGGCTACACCTTC. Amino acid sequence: CATSRVGTGGRYGYTF.

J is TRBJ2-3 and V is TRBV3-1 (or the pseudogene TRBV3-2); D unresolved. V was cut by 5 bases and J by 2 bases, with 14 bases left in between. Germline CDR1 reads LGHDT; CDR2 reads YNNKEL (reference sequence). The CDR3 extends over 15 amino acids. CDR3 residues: CASSSGHTNTDTQYF. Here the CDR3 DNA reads TGTGCCAGCAGCTCGGGTCATACGAACACAGATACGCAGTATTTT.

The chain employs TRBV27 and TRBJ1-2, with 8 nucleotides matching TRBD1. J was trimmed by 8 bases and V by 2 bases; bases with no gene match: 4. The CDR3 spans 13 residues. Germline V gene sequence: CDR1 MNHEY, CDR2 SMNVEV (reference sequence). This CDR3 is CASSLAPGGGYTF. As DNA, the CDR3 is TGTGCCAGCAGTTTAGCCCCAGGGGGCGGCTACACCTTC.

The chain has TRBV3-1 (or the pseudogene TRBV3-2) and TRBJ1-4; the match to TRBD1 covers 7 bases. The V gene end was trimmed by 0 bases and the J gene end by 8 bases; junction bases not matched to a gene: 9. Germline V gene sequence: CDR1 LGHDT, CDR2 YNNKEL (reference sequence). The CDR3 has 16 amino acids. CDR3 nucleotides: TGTGCCAGCAGCCAAGATCCGAGGGGGCGCTCAGAAAAACTGTTTTTT. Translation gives CASSQDPRGRSEKLFF.

CDR3 nucleotides: TGTGCCTGGAGTCTCCAGGGGAGCACAGATACGCAGTATTTT. Protein product: CAWSLQGSTDTQYF. The gene calls are TRBV30 and TRBJ2-3; D might be TRBD1 (6 bases). Germline CDR1 GTSNPN, CDR2 SVGIG (reference sequence). The CDR3 totals 14 residues. V was trimmed by 2 bases and J by 0 bases, leaving 9 bases between them.

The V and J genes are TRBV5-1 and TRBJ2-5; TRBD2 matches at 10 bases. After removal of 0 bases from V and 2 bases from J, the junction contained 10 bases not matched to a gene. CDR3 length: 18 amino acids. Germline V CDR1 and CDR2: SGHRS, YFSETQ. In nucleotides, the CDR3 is TGCGCCAGCAGCTTGGCCGGTGCGGCTAGCGGGGGTCAAGAGACCCAGTACTTC. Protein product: CASSLAGAASGGQETQYF.

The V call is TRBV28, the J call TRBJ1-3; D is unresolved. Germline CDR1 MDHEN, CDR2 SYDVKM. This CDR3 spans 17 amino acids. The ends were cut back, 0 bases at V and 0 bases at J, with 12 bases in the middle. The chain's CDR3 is CASSLWGRPSSGNTIYF. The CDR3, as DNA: TGTGCCAGCAGTTTATGGGGCAGGCCCAGCTCTGGAAACACCATATATTTT.

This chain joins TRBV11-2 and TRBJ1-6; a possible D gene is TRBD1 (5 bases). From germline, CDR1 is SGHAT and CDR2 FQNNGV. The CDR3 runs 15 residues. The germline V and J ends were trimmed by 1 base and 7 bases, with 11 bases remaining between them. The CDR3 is CASSLVGRENSPLHF. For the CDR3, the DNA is TGTGCCAGCAGCTTAGTAGGCAGGGAAAATTCACCCCTCCACTTT.

The CDR3 loop reads CASSSGLGVSVETQYF. For the CDR3, the DNA is TGCGCCAGCAGCTCAGGACTAGGGGTTTCTGTGGAGACCCAGTACTTC. J is TRBJ2-5 and V is TRBV5-1; 7 nucleotides align to TRBD2. The J segment lost 5 bases and the V segment lost 3 bases, leaving 13 bases of the junction unmatched. Germline V gives CDR1 SGHRS, CDR2 YFSETQ. The CDR3 runs to 16 residues.

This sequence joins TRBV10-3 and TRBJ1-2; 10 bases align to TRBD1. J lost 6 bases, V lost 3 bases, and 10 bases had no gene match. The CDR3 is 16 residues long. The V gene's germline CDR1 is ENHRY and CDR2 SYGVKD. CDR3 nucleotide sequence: TGTGCCATCAGTGATGAGGACAGGGGGTTACAGGATGGCTACACCTTC. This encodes CAISDEDRGLQDGYTF.

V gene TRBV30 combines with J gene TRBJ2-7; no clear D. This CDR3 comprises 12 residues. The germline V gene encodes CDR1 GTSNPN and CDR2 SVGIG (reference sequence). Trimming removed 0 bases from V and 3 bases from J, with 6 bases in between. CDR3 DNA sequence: TGTGCCTGGAGTGTACATGTCTACGAGCAGTACTTC. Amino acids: CAWSVHVYEQYF.

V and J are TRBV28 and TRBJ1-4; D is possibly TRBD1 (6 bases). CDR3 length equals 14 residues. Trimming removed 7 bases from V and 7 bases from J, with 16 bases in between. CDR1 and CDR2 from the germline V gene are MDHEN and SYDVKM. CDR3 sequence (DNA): TGTGCCAGCACTCAGCAGGGGCTTGGTGAAAAACTGTTTTTT. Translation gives CASTQQGLGEKLFF.

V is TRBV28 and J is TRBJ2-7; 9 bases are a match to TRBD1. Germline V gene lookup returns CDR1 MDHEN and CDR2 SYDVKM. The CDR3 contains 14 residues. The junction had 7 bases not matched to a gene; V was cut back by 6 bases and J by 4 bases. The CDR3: CASSPGTGWYEQYF. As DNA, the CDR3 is TGTGCCAGCAGCCCCGGGACAGGGTGGTACGAGCAGTACTTC.

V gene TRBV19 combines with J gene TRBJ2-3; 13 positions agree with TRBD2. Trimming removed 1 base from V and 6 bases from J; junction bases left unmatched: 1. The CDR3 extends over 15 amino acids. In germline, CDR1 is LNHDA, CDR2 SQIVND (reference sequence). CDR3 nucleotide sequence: TGTGCCAGTAGTATAGGGACTAGCGGGAGCGATACGCAGTATTTT. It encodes CASSIGTSGSDTQYF.

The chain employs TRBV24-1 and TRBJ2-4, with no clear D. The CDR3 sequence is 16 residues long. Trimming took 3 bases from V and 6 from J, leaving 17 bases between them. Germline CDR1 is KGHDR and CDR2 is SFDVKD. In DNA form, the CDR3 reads TGTGCCACCAGTGATCCCGGCGGCCCTGCCTCAAACATTCAGTACTTC. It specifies CATSDPGGPASNIQYF.

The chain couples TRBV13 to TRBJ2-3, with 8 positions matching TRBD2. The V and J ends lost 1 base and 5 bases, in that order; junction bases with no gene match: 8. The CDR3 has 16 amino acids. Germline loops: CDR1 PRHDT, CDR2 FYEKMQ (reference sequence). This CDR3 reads CASSLEGGGQGDTQYF. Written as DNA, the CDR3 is TGTGCCAGCAGCTTAGAAGGCGGGGGGCAGGGAGATACGCAGTATTTT.

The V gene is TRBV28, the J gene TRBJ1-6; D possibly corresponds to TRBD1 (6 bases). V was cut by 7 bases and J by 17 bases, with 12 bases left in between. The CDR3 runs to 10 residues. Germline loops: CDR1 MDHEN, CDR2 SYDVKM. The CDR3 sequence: CASTPQGIHF. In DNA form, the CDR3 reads TGTGCCAGCACCCCACAGGGAATCCACTTT.

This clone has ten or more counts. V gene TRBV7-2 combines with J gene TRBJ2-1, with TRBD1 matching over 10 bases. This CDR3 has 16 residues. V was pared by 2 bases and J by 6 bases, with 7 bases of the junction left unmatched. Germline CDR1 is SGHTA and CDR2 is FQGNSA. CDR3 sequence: CASSLTGTGVFNEQFF. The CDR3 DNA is TGTGCCAGCAGCTTAACCGGGACAGGGGTTTTCAATGAGCAGTTCTTC.

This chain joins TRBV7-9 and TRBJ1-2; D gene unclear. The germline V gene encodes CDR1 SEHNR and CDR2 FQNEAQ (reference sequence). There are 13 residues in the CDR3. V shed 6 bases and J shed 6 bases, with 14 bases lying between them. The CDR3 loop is CASSESFENGYTF. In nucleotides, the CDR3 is TGTGCCAGCAGTGAGTCCTTTGAGAATGGCTACACCTTC.

The chain's CDR3 is CASRKTSANEQYF. CDR3 in DNA: TGTGCCAGCAGGAAGACTAGCGCGAACGAGCAGTACTTC. The chain has TRBV27 and TRBJ2-7, with 8 nucleotides matching TRBD2. Trimming cost V 6 bases and J 5 bases; bases outside gene matches: 6. The CDR3 covers 13 residues. CDR1 MNHEY and CDR2 SMNVEV come from the germline V gene (reference sequence).

CDR3 in amino acids: CSVGTGDAPQHF. In nucleotides, the CDR3 is TGCAGCGTAGGGACAGGGGACGCGCCCCAGCATTTT. The chain recombines TRBV29-1 with TRBJ1-5, with 10 bases matching TRBD1. CDR3 length equals 12 residues. Germline CDR1 and CDR2: SQVTM and ANQGSEA. Germline trimming cut 6 bases from V and 9 bases from J; bases unmatched to any gene: 5.

CDR3 in amino acids: CAISGTVGNQPQHF. The DNA of the CDR3 is TGTGCCATCAGTGGGACAGTGGGCAATCAGCCCCAGCATTTT. The chain has TRBV10-3 and TRBJ1-5; tentatively, D is TRBD1 (6 bases). Germline V gene data show CDR1 as ENHRY and CDR2 as SYGVKD. CDR3 size: 14 residues. Trimming removed 4 bases at V and 2 bases at J, with 9 bases between.

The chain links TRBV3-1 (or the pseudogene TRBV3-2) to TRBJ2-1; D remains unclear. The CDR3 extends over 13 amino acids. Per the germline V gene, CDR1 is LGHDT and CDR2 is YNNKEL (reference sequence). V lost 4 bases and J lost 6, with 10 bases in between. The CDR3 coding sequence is TGTGCCAGCAGCCTACCCCCTAGCAATGAGCAGTTCTTC. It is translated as CASSLPPSNEQFF.

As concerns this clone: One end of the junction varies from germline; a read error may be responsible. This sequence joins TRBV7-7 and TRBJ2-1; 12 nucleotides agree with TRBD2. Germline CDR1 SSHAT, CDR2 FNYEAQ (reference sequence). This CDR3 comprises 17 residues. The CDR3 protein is CASSLTFTTSGGNEQFF. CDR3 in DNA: TGTGCTAGCAGCTTAACTTTCACGACTAGCGGGGGTAATGAGCAGTTCTTC.